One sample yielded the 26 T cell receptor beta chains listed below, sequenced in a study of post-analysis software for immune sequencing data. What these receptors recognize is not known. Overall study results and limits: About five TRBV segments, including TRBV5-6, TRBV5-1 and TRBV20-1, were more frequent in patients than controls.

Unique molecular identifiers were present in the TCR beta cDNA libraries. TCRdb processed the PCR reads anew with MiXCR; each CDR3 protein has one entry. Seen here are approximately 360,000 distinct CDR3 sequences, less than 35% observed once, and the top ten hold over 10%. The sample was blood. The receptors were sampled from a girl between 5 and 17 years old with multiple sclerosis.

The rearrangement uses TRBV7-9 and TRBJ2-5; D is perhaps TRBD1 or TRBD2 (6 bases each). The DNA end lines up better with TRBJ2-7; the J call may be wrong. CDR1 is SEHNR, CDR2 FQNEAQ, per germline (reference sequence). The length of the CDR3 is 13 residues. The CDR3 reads CASSPQGGNEQYF. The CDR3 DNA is TGTGCCAGCAGCCCCCAAGGGGGGAACGAGCAGTACTTC.

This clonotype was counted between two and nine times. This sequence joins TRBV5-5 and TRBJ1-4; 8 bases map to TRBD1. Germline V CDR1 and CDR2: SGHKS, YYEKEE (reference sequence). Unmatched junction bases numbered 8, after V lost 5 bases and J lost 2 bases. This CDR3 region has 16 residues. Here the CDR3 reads CASSSDRVQTNEKLFF. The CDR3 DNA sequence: TGTGCCAGCAGTTCGGACAGGGTACAGACTAATGAAAAACTGTTTTTT.

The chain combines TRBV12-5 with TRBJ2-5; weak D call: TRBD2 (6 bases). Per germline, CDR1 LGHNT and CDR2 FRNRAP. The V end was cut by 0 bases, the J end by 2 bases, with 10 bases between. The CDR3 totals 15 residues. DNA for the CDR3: TGTGCTAGTGGTTTGGTATGGGACTCGCAAGAGACCCAGTACTTC. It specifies CASGLVWDSQETQYF.

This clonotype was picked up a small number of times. The CDR3 is CSVGGSNYGYTF. The CDR3 nucleotides are TGCAGCGTTGGTGGCAGTAACTATGGCTACACCTTC. The chain combines TRBV29-1 with TRBJ1-2; the D is unclear. V gave up 4 bases and J gave up 1 base, with 7 bases separating them. The CDR3 loop spans 12 amino acids. CDR1 is SQVTM, CDR2 ANQGSEA, per germline.

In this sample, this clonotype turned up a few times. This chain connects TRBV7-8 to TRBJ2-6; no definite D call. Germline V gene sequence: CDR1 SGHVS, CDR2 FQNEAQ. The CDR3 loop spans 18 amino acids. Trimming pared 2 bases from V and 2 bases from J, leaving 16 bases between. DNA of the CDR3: TGTGCCAGCAGCTTATTAGGGATTCAAAGCCCTGGGGCCAACGTCCTGACTTTC. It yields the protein CASSLLGIQSPGANVLTF.

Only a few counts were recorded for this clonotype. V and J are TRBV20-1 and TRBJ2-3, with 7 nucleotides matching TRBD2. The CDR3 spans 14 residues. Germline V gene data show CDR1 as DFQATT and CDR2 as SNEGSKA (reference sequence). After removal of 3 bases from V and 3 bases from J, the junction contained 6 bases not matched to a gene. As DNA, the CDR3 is TGCAGTGCTAGTAGGGCGGGGGTGACAGATACGCAGTATTTT. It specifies CSASRAGVTDTQYF.

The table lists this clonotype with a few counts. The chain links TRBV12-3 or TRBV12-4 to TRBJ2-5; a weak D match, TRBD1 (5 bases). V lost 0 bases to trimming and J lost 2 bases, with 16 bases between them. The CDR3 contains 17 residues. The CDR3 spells CASSLAQWGSLQETQYF. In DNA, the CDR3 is TGTGCCAGCAGTTTAGCGCAATGGGGCAGCCTACAAGAGACCCAGTACTTC.

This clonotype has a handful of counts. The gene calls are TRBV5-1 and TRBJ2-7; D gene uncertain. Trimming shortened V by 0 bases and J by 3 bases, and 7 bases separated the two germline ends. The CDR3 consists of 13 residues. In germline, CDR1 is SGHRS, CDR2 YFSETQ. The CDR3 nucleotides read TGCGCCAGCAGCTTGGCCGGACGCTACGAGCAGTACTTC. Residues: CASSLAGRYEQYF.

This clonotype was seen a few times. The CDR3 nucleotides read TGCAGTGCCGTGGACGGCGGGGAGCTGTTTTTT. Translation: CSAVDGGELFF. V gene TRBV20-1 combines with J gene TRBJ2-2; D not certain. The V gene lost 6 bases and the J gene lost 7 bases, with 9 bases spanning the gap. The CDR3 is 11 amino acids. From germline, CDR1 is DFQATT and CDR2 SNEGSKA (reference sequence).

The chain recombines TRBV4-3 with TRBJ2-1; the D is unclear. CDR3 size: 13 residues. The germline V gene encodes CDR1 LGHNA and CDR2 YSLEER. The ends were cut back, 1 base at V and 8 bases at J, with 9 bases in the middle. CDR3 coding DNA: TGCGCCAGCAGCCAAGCGGTGTACTATGAGCAGTTCTTC. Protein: CASSQAVYYEQFF.

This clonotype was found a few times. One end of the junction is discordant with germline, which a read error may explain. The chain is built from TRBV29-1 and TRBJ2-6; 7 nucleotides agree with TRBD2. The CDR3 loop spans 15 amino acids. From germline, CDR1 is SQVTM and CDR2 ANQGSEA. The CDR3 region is CSVVGGVNGADVLTF. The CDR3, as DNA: TGCAGCGTCGTGGGGGGGGTGAATGGGGCCGACGTCCTGACTTTC.

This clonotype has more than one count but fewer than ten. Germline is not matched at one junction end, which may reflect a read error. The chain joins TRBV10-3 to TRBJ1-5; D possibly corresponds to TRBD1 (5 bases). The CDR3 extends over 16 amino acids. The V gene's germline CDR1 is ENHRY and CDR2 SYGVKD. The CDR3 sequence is CAISESTASGNQPQHF. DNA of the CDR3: TGCGCCATCAGTGAGTCGACAGCCAGTGGCAATCAGCCCCAGCATTTT.

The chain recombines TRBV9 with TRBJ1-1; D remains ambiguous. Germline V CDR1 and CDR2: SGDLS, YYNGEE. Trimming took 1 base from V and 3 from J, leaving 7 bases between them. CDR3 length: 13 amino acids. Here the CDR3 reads CASSVFEHTEAFF. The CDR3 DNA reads TGTGCCAGCAGCGTATTTGAGCACACTGAAGCTTTCTTT. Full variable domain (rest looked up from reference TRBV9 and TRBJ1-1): DSGVTQTPKHLITATGQRVTLRCSPRSGDLSVYWYQQSLDQGLQFLIQYYNGEERAKGNILERFSAQQFPDLHSELNLSSLELGDSALYFCASSVFEHTEAFFGQGTRLTVV.

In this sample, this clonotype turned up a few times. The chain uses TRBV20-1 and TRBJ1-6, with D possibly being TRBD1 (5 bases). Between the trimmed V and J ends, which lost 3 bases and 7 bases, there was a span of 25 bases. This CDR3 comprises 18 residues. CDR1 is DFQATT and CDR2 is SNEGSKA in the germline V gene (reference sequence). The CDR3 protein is CSASRSQRYDGANSPLHF. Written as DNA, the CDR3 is TGCAGTGCTAGCCGATCCCAAAGATATGACGGGGCCAATTCACCCCTCCACTTT.

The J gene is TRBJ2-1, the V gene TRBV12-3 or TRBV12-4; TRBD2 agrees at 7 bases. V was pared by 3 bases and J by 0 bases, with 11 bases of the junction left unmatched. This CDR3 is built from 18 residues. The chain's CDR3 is CASSFSRLAHNSYNEQFF. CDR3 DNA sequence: TGTGCCAGCAGTTTCTCCAGACTAGCACATAACTCCTACAATGAGCAGTTCTTC.

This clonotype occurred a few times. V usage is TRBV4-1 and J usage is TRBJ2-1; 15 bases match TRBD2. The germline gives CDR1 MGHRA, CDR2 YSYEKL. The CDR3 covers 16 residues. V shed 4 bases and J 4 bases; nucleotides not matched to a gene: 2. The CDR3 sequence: CASSRGLAGGYNEQFF. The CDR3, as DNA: TGCGCCAGCAGCCGCGGACTAGCGGGGGGGTACAATGAGCAGTTCTTC.

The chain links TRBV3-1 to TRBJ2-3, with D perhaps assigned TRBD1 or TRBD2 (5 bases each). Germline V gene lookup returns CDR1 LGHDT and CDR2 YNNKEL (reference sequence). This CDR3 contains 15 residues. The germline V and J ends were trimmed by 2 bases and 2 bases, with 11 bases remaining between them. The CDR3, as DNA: TGTGCCAGCAGCCAAAGGGACGGTTACACAGATACGCAGTATTTT. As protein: CASSQRDGYTDTQYF.

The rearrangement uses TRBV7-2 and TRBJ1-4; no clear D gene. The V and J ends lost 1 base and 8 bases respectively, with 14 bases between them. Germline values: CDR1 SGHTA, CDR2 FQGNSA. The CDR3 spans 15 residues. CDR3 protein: CASSLGAAYGEKLFF. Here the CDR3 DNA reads TGTGCCAGCAGCTTAGGGGCCGCTTACGGGGAAAAACTGTTTTTT.

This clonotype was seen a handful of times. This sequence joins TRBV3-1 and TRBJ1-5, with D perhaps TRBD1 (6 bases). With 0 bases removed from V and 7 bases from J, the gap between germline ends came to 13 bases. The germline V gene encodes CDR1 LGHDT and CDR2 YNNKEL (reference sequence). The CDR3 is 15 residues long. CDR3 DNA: TGTGCCAGCAGCCAAGATGGGCAGGGGAGGCAGCCCCAGCATTTT. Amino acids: CASSQDGQGRQPQHF. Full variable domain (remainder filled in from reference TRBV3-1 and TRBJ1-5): DTAVSQTPKYLVTQMGNDKSIKCEQNLGHDTMYWYKQDSKKFLKIMFSYNNKELIINETVPNRFSPKSPDKAHLNLHINSLELGDSAVYFCASSQDGQGRQPQHFGDGTRLSIL.

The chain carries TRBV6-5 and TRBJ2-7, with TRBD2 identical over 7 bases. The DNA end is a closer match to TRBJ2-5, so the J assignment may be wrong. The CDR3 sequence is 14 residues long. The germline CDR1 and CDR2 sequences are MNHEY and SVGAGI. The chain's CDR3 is CVTTSATNGETQYF. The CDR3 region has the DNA TGTGTCACCACTAGCGCCACCAATGGGGAGACCCAGTACTTC.

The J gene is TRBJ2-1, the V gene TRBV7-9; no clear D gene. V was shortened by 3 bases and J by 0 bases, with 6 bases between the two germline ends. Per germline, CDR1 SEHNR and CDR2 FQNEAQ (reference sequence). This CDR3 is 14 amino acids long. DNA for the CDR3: TGTGCCAGCAGCTTGGTCTCCTCCTACAATGAGCAGTTCTTC. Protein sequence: CASSLVSSYNEQFF.

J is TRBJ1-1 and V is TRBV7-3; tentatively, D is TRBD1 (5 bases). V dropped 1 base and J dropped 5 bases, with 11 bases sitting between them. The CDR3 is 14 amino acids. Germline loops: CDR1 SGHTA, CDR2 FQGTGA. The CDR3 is CASSLNGPGTEAFF. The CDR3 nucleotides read TGTGCCAGCAGCTTAAACGGTCCAGGGACTGAAGCTTTCTTT.

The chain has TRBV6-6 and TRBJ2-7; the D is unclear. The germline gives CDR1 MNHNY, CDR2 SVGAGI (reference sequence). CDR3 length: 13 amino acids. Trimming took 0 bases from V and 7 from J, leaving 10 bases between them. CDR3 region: CASSYSRAGEQYF. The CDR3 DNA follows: TGTGCCAGCAGTTACTCCCGAGCCGGGGAGCAGTACTTC.

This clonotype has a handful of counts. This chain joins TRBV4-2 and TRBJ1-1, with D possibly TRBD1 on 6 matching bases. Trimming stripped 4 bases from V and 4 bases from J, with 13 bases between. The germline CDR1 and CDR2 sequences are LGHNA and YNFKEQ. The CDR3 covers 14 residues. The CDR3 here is CASSPRGKFTEAFF. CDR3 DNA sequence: TGTGCCAGCAGCCCCAGGGGCAAGTTCACTGAAGCTTTCTTT.

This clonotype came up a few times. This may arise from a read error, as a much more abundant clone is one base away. The CDR3 coding sequence is TGTGCCAGCAGCCAAGAGCTGGGACTAGCCACAGATACGCAGTATTTT. Residues: CASSQELGLATDTQYF. The gene calls are TRBV4-2 and TRBJ2-3; 9 positions match TRBD2. V was clipped by 0 bases and J by 2 bases; unmatched bases: 3. The CDR3 consists of 16 residues. In germline, CDR1 is LGHNA, CDR2 YNFKEQ.

This CDR3 is CASSLGTTYTEAFF. DNA of the CDR3: TGTGCCAGCAGCTTAGGGACGACCTACACTGAAGCTTTCTTT. The chain joins TRBV7-9 to TRBJ1-1; no reliable D call. Germline CDR1 SEHNR, CDR2 FQNEAQ (reference sequence). CDR3 length equals 14 residues. Trimming stripped 1 base from V and 3 bases from J, with 9 bases between. Filled out from reference TRBV7-9 and TRBJ1-1, the complete variable domain reads DTGVSQNPRHKITKRGQNVTFRCDPISEHNRLYWYRQTLGQGPEFLTYFQNEAQLEKSRLLSDRFSAERPKGSFSTLEIQRTEQGDSAMYLCASSLGTTYTEAFFGQGTRLTVV.